The 28 T cell receptor beta chains given below trace back to one sample, sequenced in a study of CD8+ T cells in alopecia areata. It was cDNA, reverse transcribed from extracted RNA, that served as the sequencing template. Profiling relied on immunoSEQ multiplex PCR, and the TCRdb table lists in-frame clones only, not all of them. The table records 160,000 or so clones, about three fifths of them present only once. As for treatment: oral pan-JAK inhibitor, 5-10 mg twice daily. The input for sequencing was CD4+ T cells sorted from blood, taken at week 4, from a patient treated with tofacitinib. Receptors originate from a human donor with alopecia areata.

The chain employs TRBV30 and TRBJ1-2; TRBD1 is a possible D gene (6 bases). With 8 bases removed from V and 8 bases from J, the gap between germline ends came to 21 bases. CDR1 and CDR2 from the germline V gene are GTSNPN and SVGIG (reference sequence). The CDR3 runs 13 residues. The chain's CDR3 is CARGLARGGGYTF. The DNA for the CDR3 is TGTGCCCGGGGGCTAGCCAGGGGTGGCGGCTACACCTTC.

The V gene is TRBV29-1, the J gene TRBJ1-2; D gene unclear. The length of the CDR3 is 9 residues. The germline V gene encodes CDR1 SQVTM and CDR2 ANQGSEA. V was clipped by 6 bases and J by 6 bases, with 5 bases between them. CDR3 bases: TGCAGCGTGTCTGATGGCTACACCTTC. Its protein is CSVSDGYTF.

The table lists this clone with a count of one. V is TRBV30 and J is TRBJ1-3, with TRBD1 as a possible D gene (5 bases). Germline V CDR1 and CDR2: GTSNPN, SVGIG (reference sequence). V was pared by 4 bases and J by 0 bases, with 16 bases between. The CDR3 totals 16 residues. The chain's CDR3 is CAWTALTGHSGNTIYF. The CDR3 nucleotides read TGTGCCTGGACGGCCCTTACAGGCCACTCTGGAAACACCATATATTTT.

This clone showed up just a few times. The chain couples TRBV27 to TRBJ2-2; 7 bases are a match to TRBD1. The V gene end was trimmed by 4 bases and the J gene end by 1 base; junction bases not matched to a gene: 9. The CDR3 has 17 amino acids. Germline V gene data show CDR1 as MNHEY and CDR2 as SMNVEV (reference sequence). The CDR3 nucleotides read TGTGCCAGCAGTTGGGTAATGACAGGGAGGAACACCGGGGAGCTGTTTTTT. It encodes CASSWVMTGRNTGELFF.

This clone has only one observation. Other nucleotide sequences in the sample specify the same CDR3. The chain joins TRBV29-1 to TRBJ2-5; D uncertain. Germline V lookup: CDR1 SQVTM, CDR2 ANQGSEA. The CDR3 is 12 residues long. V lost 5 bases and J lost 2, with 9 bases in between. The CDR3 sequence is CSVREGQETQYF. For the CDR3, the DNA is TGCAGCGTTAGGGAAGGGCAAGAGACCCAGTACTTC.

The chain has TRBV30 and TRBJ1-2; 7 bases match TRBD1. Germline V gives CDR1 GTSNPN, CDR2 SVGIG (reference sequence). V trimming: 2 bases; J trimming: 8 bases; junction bases outside the gene matches: 5. This CDR3 region has 12 residues. In DNA, the CDR3 is TGTGCCTGGAGTTCGGACAGGCGGGGCTACACCTTC. Amino acids: CAWSSDRRGYTF.

This clone occurred a few times. The V and J genes are TRBV6-5 and TRBJ1-1; D uncertain. Germline V lookup: CDR1 MNHEY, CDR2 SVGAGI. The CDR3 spans 13 residues. V lost 10 bases to trimming and J lost 3 bases, with 15 bases between them. CDR3 in DNA: TGTGCCACGAGGGAATCCGGGGACACTGAAGCTTTCTTT. Translating it yields CATRESGDTEAFF.

In its sample, this clone was seen once. This sequence joins TRBV6-5 and TRBJ1-1; 9 bases map to TRBD1. Trimming removed 6 bases from V and 11 bases from J; junction bases left unmatched: 4. CDR1 and CDR2 from the germline V gene are MNHEY and SVGAGI. The CDR3 length is 11 residues. CDR3 amino acids: CASSTGQGAFF. CDR3 DNA sequence: TGTGCCAGCAGCACTGGACAGGGGGCTTTCTTT.

This clone appeared a single time. The gene calls are TRBV29-1 and TRBJ1-5, with D perhaps TRBD1 (6 bases). V was clipped by 6 bases and J by 7 bases, with 22 bases between them. This CDR3 contains 15 residues. Germline V gene lookup returns CDR1 SQVTM and CDR2 ANQGSEA. The CDR3 DNA is TGCAGCGTGAGGGGCAGGGGTGAGGTCGAGCAGCCCCAGCATTTT. Translated, it gives CSVRGRGEVEQPQHF.

This chain uses TRBV29-1 with TRBJ1-2; D unclear. Trimming shortened V by 1 base and J by 4 bases, and 10 bases separated the two germline ends. The CDR3 runs 13 residues. Germline assignment: CDR1 SQVTM and CDR2 ANQGSEA. DNA for the CDR3: TGCAGCGTTGAAGGAAGACTTGGCTATGGCTACACCTTC. Its translation: CSVEGRLGYGYTF.

This clone was counted between two and nine times. V usage is TRBV29-1 and J usage is TRBJ2-1; D possibly corresponds to TRBD2 (6 bases). Trimming stripped 4 bases from V and 5 bases from J, with 9 bases between. CDR1 is SQVTM, CDR2 ANQGSEA, per germline. The CDR3 consists of 12 residues. The CDR3 sequence: CSVGGGNNEQFF. For the CDR3, the DNA is TGCAGCGTTGGTGGAGGGAACAATGAGCAGTTCTTC.

The chain uses TRBV6-6 and TRBJ2-5, with unresolved D. The V and J ends lost 6 bases and 0 bases respectively, with 8 bases between them. Germline values: CDR1 MNHNY, CDR2 SVGAGI (reference sequence). The CDR3 contains 13 residues. CDR3 bases: TGTGCCAGCAGAAGACCGAACCAAGAGACCCAGTACTTC. Translating gives CASRRPNQETQYF.

The chain recombines TRBV4-3 with TRBJ1-5; D unresolved. The germline CDR1 and CDR2 sequences are LGHNA and YSLEER. The CDR3 sequence is 15 residues long. V was trimmed by 1 base and J by 2 bases, leaving 9 bases between them. The CDR3 nucleotides are TGCGCCAGCAGCCAAGGTGTAAACGGCAATCAGCCCCAGCATTTT. Translating gives CASSQGVNGNQPQHF.

This clone was found a few times. V is TRBV25-1 and J is TRBJ1-2; 10 nucleotides align to TRBD1. V dropped 6 bases and J dropped 6; count of bases not matched to a gene: 4. The CDR3 is 13 amino acids. Germline V gene sequence: CDR1 MGHDK, CDR2 SYGVNS. The CDR3 DNA is TGTGCCAGCAGGACGACAGGGGGCGATGGCTACACCTTC. This encodes CASRTTGGDGYTF.

The chain has TRBV14 and TRBJ2-5; 7 positions agree with TRBD2. Germline CDR1 is SGHDN and CDR2 is FVKESK. The CDR3 covers 13 residues. V trimming: 4 bases; J trimming: 5 bases; junction bases outside the gene matches: 4. The CDR3 protein is CASSRQLAETQYF. Here the CDR3 DNA reads TGTGCCAGCAGCCGACAACTAGCGGAGACCCAGTACTTC.

The V and J genes are TRBV5-1 and TRBJ2-1, with 13 bases matching TRBD2. The V segment lost 3 bases and the J segment 3 bases; nucleotides outside the gene matches: 3. The CDR3 totals 16 residues. The germline CDR1 and CDR2 sequences are SGHRS and YFSETQ. The CDR3 sequence: CASSSGLAGLYNEQFF. CDR3 nucleotides: TGCGCCAGCAGCTCGGGACTAGCGGGACTCTACAATGAGCAGTTCTTC.

CDR3 nucleotides: TGTGCCAGCAGCTCCAGCCACGGACAGGGGCCAAAATCCTACAATGAGCAGTTCTTC. Translated: CASSSSHGQGPKSYNEQFF. The chain joins TRBV9 to TRBJ2-1; 9 bases map to TRBD1. V lost 4 bases to trimming and J lost 1 base; unmatched junction nucleotides: 15. Germline V gives CDR1 SGDLS, CDR2 YYNGEE. This CDR3 has 19 amino acids.

This clone was detected only a few times. This chain links TRBV29-1 with TRBJ2-3; D perhaps matches TRBD2 (6 bases). Germline V gene sequence: CDR1 SQVTM, CDR2 ANQGSEA. The CDR3 loop spans 14 amino acids. Trimming cost V 4 bases and J 0 bases, with 11 bases left between them. The DNA for the CDR3 is TGCAGCGTTGGGCTGGGGACTAGCACAGATACGCAGTATTTT. Its translation: CSVGLGTSTDTQYF.

This sequence joins TRBV29-1 and TRBJ2-5; D call uncertain. The CDR3 runs to 15 residues. V was trimmed by 1 base and J by 5 bases, leaving 17 bases between them. Germline lookup yields CDR1 SQVTM and CDR2 ANQGSEA. CDR3 DNA sequence: TGCAGCGTTGAAGGTGGCCACCTGCCAGAGGAGACCCAGTACTTC. It specifies CSVEGGHLPEETQYF.

The rearrangement joins TRBV30 to TRBJ1-3, with a weak D call TRBD1 (6 bases). The germline gives CDR1 GTSNPN, CDR2 SVGIG (reference sequence). CDR3 length: 16 residues. V gave up 0 bases and J gave up 0 bases, with 12 bases separating them. CDR3 region: CAWSVQGGISGNTIYF. The CDR3 DNA sequence: TGTGCCTGGAGTGTACAAGGGGGGATCTCTGGAAACACCATATATTTT.

This clone has just a few counts. Other DNA sequences within the sample encode an identical CDR3. The V and J genes are TRBV29-1 and TRBJ2-7, with D perhaps matching TRBD2 (6 bases). Trimming left V 2 bases short and J 7 bases short, with 9 bases between. The CDR3 is 11 residues long. Germline V CDR1 and CDR2: SQVTM, ANQGSEA. CDR3 nucleotide sequence: TGCAGCGTTGAAACTGGGAGGGAGCAGTACTTC. Translated, it gives CSVETGREQYF.

A few counts support this clone. CDR3 sequence (DNA): TGTGCCAGCTCACCAAGGGCTGTCCAGATGAACACTGAAGCTTTCTTT. Its protein product is CASSPRAVQMNTEAFF. The rearrangement links TRBV18 to TRBJ1-1; D is undetermined. CDR1 and CDR2 (germline): KGHSH, LQKENI. The CDR3 length is 16 residues. Between the trimmed V and J ends, which lost 2 bases and 0 bases, there was a span of 13 bases.

The chain joins TRBV30 to TRBJ1-2; D is undetermined. Per germline, CDR1 GTSNPN and CDR2 SVGIG (reference sequence). Trimming left V 2 bases short and J 8 bases short, with 6 bases between. This CDR3 spans 10 amino acids. CDR3 nucleotide sequence: TGTGCCTGGAGTTCTAGCGGCTACACCTTC. Amino acid sequence: CAWSSSGYTF.

There are a few counts of this clone. The rearrangement uses TRBV6-5 and TRBJ2-7; TRBD1 aligns across 8 bases. With 0 bases clipped from V and 5 bases from J, the junction kept 3 bases outside the gene matches. Germline V CDR1 and CDR2: MNHEY, SVGAGI. This CDR3 comprises 14 residues. Here the CDR3 DNA reads TGTGCCAGCAGTTACTCACAGGGGGTTAACGAGCAGTACTTC. This encodes CASSYSQGVNEQYF.

This clone was detected a few times. One end of the junction is discordant with germline, which a read error may explain. This chain links TRBV4-2 with TRBJ1-2; TRBD1 might be the D (5 bases). The CDR3 has 15 amino acids. Germline CDR1 and CDR2: LGHNA and YNFKEQ. CDR3 DNA: TGTGCCAGCAGCCTCCACGGCACAGGCCCCTCGGTGGACAACTTC. The encoded protein is CASSLHGTGPSVDNF.

The chain couples TRBV2 to TRBJ2-2, with D tentatively TRBD1 (6 bases). The CDR3 has 14 amino acids. Trimming cost V 6 bases and J 7 bases, with 15 bases left between them. The germline gives CDR1 SNHLY, CDR2 FYNNEI. The CDR3 sequence is CASRLQGVVGELFF. The CDR3 DNA follows: TGTGCCAGCAGGTTACAGGGAGTGGTCGGGGAGCTGTTTTTT.

This chain connects TRBV29-1 to TRBJ1-1; no definite D call. This CDR3 spans 13 amino acids. CDR1 SQVTM and CDR2 ANQGSEA come from the germline V gene. V dropped 4 bases and J dropped 1 base, with 10 bases sitting between them. The chain's CDR3 is CSVGEGWNTEAFF. CDR3 bases: TGCAGCGTTGGGGAGGGTTGGAACACTGAAGCTTTCTTT.

The V and J genes are TRBV5-6 and TRBJ2-5; D uncertain. In germline, CDR1 is SGHDT, CDR2 YYEEEE. The CDR3 has 13 residues. V lost 2 bases and J lost 2, with 7 bases in between. The CDR3: CASSFGTQETQYF. The CDR3 DNA reads TGTGCCAGCAGCTTTGGTACTCAAGAGACCCAGTACTTC.